These 8 T cell receptor beta chains were sequenced from one sample in a study of blood T cell repertoires in COVID-19 (dated by TCRdb to 2018 to 2020). Library method: the immunoSEQ multiplex PCR assay. What TCRdb holds here is the immuneACCESS table cut down to in-frame rearrangements. Part of the clones is not present; checked against another copy, under half of the missing clones reflect an unresolved V gene, and the others are unexplained. This sample lists some 100,000 clones; roughly 90% were detected once. The ten largest clones add up to approximately 1.6% of the sample. Sequencing was carried out using peripheral blood. All receptors come from a human donor with active COVID-19. The donor label of this sample is uncertain.

The chain recombines TRBV5-4 with TRBJ1-1; no clear D. The germline V and J ends were trimmed by 0 bases and 4 bases, with 16 bases remaining between them. From germline, CDR1 is SGHNT and CDR2 YYREEE (reference sequence). The CDR3 spans 16 residues. CDR3 nucleotides: TGTGCCAGCAGCTTGGGGGGTCGGCCACGGGGCACTGAAGCTTTCTTT. This sequence encodes CASSLGGRPRGTEAFF.

The chain has TRBV5-1 and TRBJ2-3, with 7 bases fitting TRBD1. The V gene's germline CDR1 is SGHRS and CDR2 YFSETQ. This CDR3 has 13 residues. Germline trimming cut 4 bases from V and 4 bases from J; bases unmatched to any gene: 3. CDR3 nucleotides: TGCGCCAGCAGCCGACAGGGACCAGATACGCAGTATTTT. This codes for CASSRQGPDTQYF. The full variable domain, in which reference TRBV5-1 and TRBJ2-3 provide the parts outside the CDR3, is KAGVTQTPRYLIKTRGQQVTLSCSPISGHRSVSWYQQTPGQGLQFLFEYFSETQRNKGNFPGRFSGRQFSNSRSEMNVSTLELGDSALYLCASSRQGPDTQYFGPGTRLTVL.

V usage is TRBV18 and J usage is TRBJ1-5; possibly TRBD1 for D (6 bases). CDR1 is KGHSH and CDR2 is LQKENI in the germline V gene. The CDR3 covers 14 residues. Trimming left V 1 base short and J 7 bases short, with 11 bases between. The CDR3, as DNA: TGTGCCAGCTCACCACAGGGGGAAGGACAGCCCCAGCATTTT. Protein: CASSPQGEGQPQHF.

The rearrangement links TRBV7-2 to TRBJ1-3, with a possible D match to TRBD1 (6 bases). V was clipped by 2 bases and J by 4 bases, with 15 bases between them. This CDR3 region has 16 residues. CDR1 is SGHTA and CDR2 is FQGNSA in the germline V gene. CDR3 bases: TGTGCCAGCAGCTTAAGTCAGGGGTTGTCCGGAAACACCATATATTTT. It translates to CASSLSQGLSGNTIYF.

This chain links TRBV5-1 with TRBJ2-6; D possibly corresponds to TRBD1 (7 bases). Per the germline V gene, CDR1 is SGHRS and CDR2 is YFSETQ. V was cut by 4 bases and J by 4 bases, with 12 bases left in between. The CDR3 spans 15 residues. CDR3 nucleotide sequence: TGCGCCAGCAGCCAGGGGGGTTCCGGGGCCAACGTCCTGACTTTC. Translation: CASSQGGSGANVLTF.

The V and J genes are TRBV9 and TRBJ1-3; 9 bases fit TRBD1. With V trimmed by 3 bases and J by 7 bases, 2 bases remained unmatched. Germline loops: CDR1 SGDLS, CDR2 YYNGEE. The CDR3 has 13 amino acids. CDR3 DNA sequence: TGTGCCAGCAGCGGACAGGGGGGGAACACCATATATTTT. Its translation: CASSGQGGNTIYF.

CDR3 bases: TGTGCCAGCAGCCCCGGGGAGGGATATGTCGGGCGCACCTTC. Its translation: CASSPGEGYVGRTF. The chain uses TRBV7-2 and TRBJ1-2; D ambiguous. The CDR3 loop spans 14 amino acids. Trimming removed 5 bases from V and 13 bases from J, with 23 bases in between. CDR1 is SGHTA and CDR2 is FQGNSA in the germline V gene.

The gene calls are TRBV14 and TRBJ2-5, with D unresolved. This CDR3 has 15 amino acids. V was pared by 4 bases and J by 1 base, with 13 bases between. Germline assignment: CDR1 SGHDN and CDR2 FVKESK. CDR3 sequence reads: CASSRKQTPQETQYF. Here the CDR3 DNA reads TGTGCCAGCAGCCGAAAACAGACGCCCCAAGAGACCCAGTACTTC.